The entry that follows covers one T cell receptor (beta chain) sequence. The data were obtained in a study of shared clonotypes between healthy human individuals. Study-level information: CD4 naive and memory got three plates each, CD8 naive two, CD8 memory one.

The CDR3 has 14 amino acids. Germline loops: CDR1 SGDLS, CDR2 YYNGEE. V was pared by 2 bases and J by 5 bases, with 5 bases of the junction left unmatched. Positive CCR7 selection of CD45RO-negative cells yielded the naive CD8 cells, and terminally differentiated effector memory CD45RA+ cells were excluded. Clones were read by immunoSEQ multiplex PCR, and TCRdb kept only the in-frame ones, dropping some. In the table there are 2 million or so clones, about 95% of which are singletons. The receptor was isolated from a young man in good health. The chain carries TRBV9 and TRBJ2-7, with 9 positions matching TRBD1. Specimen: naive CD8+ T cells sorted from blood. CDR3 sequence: CASSVRDRVNEQYF. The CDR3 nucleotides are TGTGCCAGCAGCGTCCGGGACAGGGTAAACGAGCAGTACTTC. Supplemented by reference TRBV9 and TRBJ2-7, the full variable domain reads DSGVTQTPKHLITATGQRVTLRCSPRSGDLSVYWYQQSLDQGLQFLIQYYNGEERAKGNILERFSAQQFPDLHSELNLSSLELGDSALYFCASSVRDRVNEQYFGPGTRLTVT.